This record looks at one T cell receptor beta chain sequence and its context. In the original processing: Amplification of reference gene primers provided the estimated nucleated cell counts. This table comes from immunoSEQ multiplex PCR, and its TCRdb copy is limited to in-frame clones, with some not included. The DNA was the basis for D and trimming; V, J and clone size are from that table. This sample has about 150,000 clones, with approximately 86% found just once. This entry belongs to a study of blood T cell repertoires in COVID-19. The overall study: PBMCs, B-cell-depleted T cells, or T cells were the source of the cDNA or gDNA that made up the material.

This receptor was taken from a man aged 70 or older with acute or convalescent COVID-19. Sequencing was performed on peripheral blood.

CDR3 in amino acids: CSASSGRADEQFF. CDR3 coding DNA: TGCAGTGCTAGTAGCGGCCGCGCGGATGAGCAGTTCTTC. The chain uses TRBV20-1 and TRBJ2-1; tentative D call: TRBD2 (6 bases). Germline CDR1 and CDR2: DFQATT and SNEGSKA (reference sequence). The V end was cut by 3 bases, the J end by 8 bases, with 14 bases between. The CDR3 totals 13 residues.